Below are 2 T cell receptor beta chains sequenced from a single sample in a study of cytomegalovirus exposure and HLA in healthy donors. With 60 Vbeta and 13 Jbeta primers, the PCR was carried out. Clones were sequenced by immunoSEQ multiplex PCR, and TCRdb holds only the in-frame ones, with some missing. The sample holds fewer than 200,000 clones, around 80% seen once. Sequences were obtained from PBMCs. Receptor source: a girl aged 2 to 10 in good health and CMV-seropositive.

The genes are TRBV5-8 and TRBJ1-2, with TRBD1 matching over 7 bases. V was pared by 6 bases and J by 4 bases, with 12 bases of the junction left unmatched. The CDR3 runs 15 residues. Germline V gene data show CDR1 as SGHTS and CDR2 as YDEGEE. CDR3 region: CASTSRGQSSYGYTF. The CDR3, as DNA: TGTGCCAGCACCTCAAGGGGACAGTCAAGCTATGGCTACACCTTC. The whole variable domain, filled in from reference TRBV5-8 and TRBJ1-2, reads EAGVTQSPTHLIKTRGQQATLRCSPISGHTSVYWYQQALGLGLQFLLWYDEGEERNRGNFPPRFSGRQFPNYSSELNVNALELEDSALYLCASTSRGQSSYGYTFGSGTRLTVV.

The chain employs TRBV27 and TRBJ2-2; weak D call: TRBD1 (6 bases). The CDR3 extends over 13 amino acids. The ends were cut back, 3 bases at V and 8 bases at J, with 10 bases in the middle. From germline, CDR1 is MNHEY and CDR2 SMNVEV (reference sequence). The CDR3 sequence is CASSLRGNGELFF. The CDR3 nucleotides are TGTGCCAGCAGTTTGAGGGGGAATGGGGAGCTGTTTTTT.